This T cell receptor beta chain was captured by sequencing in a study of T cell clones after liver transplantation. Study-level information: In this trial, immunosuppression withdrawal was attempted within 2 years of liver transplant. Study results and limitations: In 5 of 8 subjects, circulating graft-donor-reactive CD4 TCRbeta sequences fell significantly after transplant.

Libraries were prepared by immunoSEQ multiplex PCR; TCRdb keeps only in-frame clonotypes and omits some of them. This table has 55,000 to 70,000 clones, nearly 95% appearing once. Turning to this clone: Antigen: not known.

Sorting of unstimulated PBMCs yielded separate CD3+CD4+ and CD3+CD8+ fractions. Germline values: CDR1 LNHDA, CDR2 SQIVND (reference sequence). The CDR3 extends over 14 amino acids. Trimming shortened V by 2 bases and J by 2 bases, and 9 bases separated the two germline ends. The receptor's source is a human patient who received a liver transplant. Certain T cells may be donor cells from the graft. The sample in question was CD4+ T cells from blood, obtained less than 28 months after liver transplant. The V call is TRBV19, the J call TRBJ1-1; a weak D match, TRBD1 (5 bases). For the CDR3, the DNA is TGTGCCAGTAGTATACAGGACATTAACACTGAAGCTTTCTTT. It specifies CASSIQDINTEAFF.